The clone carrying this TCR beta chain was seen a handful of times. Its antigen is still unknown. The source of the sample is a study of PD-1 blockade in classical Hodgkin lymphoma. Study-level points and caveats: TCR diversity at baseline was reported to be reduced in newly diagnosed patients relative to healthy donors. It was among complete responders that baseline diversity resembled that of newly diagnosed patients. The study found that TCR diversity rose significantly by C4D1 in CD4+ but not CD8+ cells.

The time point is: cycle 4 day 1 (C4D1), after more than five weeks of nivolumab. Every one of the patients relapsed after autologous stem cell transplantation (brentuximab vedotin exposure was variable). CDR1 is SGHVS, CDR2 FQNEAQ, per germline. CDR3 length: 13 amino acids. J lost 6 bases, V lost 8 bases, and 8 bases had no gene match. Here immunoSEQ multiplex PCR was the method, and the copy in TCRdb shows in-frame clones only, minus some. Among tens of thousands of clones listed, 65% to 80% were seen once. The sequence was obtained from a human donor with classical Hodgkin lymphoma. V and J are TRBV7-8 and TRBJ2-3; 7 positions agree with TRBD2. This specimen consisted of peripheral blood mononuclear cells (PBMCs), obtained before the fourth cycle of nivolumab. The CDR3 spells CASRSGRLDTQYF. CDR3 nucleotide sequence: TGTGCCAGCCGTAGCGGGCGGCTGGATACGCAGTATTTT.